This T cell receptor (beta chain) derives from a study of blood T cell repertoires in COVID-19. Study at large: Donors in the United States, Italy and Spain gave samples during acute or convalescent COVID-19. The analysed material was cDNA or gDNA that came from T cells, B-cell-depleted T cells, or PBMCs.

V lost 6 bases, J lost 5 bases, and 10 bases lay in between. Looked up from germline, CDR1 is ENHRY and CDR2 is SYGVKD. CDR3 length: 12 amino acids. In the original workflow: The authors estimated nucleated cell counts from reference gene primer amplification. Sequencing was performed with immunoSEQ multiplex PCR; in TCRdb, only in-frame clones are kept and a portion is missing. The V and J calls and clone size are taken from that table; D and trimming were inferred from the DNA. The sample contains under 250,000 clones, around 82% of which appear only once. The genes are TRBV10-3 and TRBJ2-5; D possibly corresponds to TRBD2 (6 bases). Material for sequencing was peripheral blood. This receptor was identified in a woman aged 25-40 years who had recovered from COVID-19. The CDR3: CAIREGGETQYF. CDR3 nucleotides: TGTGCCATCAGGGAGGGCGGGGAGACCCAGTACTTC.